These 11 T cell receptor beta chains came from one sample sequenced in a study of identical twins. TCRdb reprocessed the 5' RACE reads with MiXCR, giving one entry per CDR3 protein. The data hold about 240,000 distinct CDR3 sequences, with roughly 13% observed a single time. These data were also reused for a study on yellow fever vaccine responses in identical twins.

Material for sequencing was memory (CD45RO+) T cells sorted from blood. The receptors shown here come from a woman aged 18-29 years in good health.

The genes are TRBV27 and TRBJ1-5, with TRBD1 matching over 12 bases. The J segment lost 5 bases and the V segment lost 5 bases, leaving 1 base of the junction unmatched. The CDR3 sequence is 14 residues long. Per germline, CDR1 MNHEY and CDR2 SMNVEV (reference sequence). CDR3 DNA: TGTGCCAGCAGTGGGACAGGGGGCCATCAGCCCCAGCATTTT. It is translated as CASSGTGGHQPQHF.

This clonotype was seen only a few times. The CDR3 here is CASSETTSGANVLTF. The DNA of the CDR3 is TGCGCCAGCAGTGAGACGACCTCTGGGGCCAACGTCCTGACTTTC. V is TRBV10-1 and J is TRBJ2-6; D not certain. This CDR3 has 15 residues. Per germline, CDR1 WNHNN and CDR2 SYGVQD (reference sequence). Trimming cost V 2 bases and J 0 bases, with 5 bases left between them.

The chain employs TRBV20-1 and TRBJ2-1; D gene ambiguous. Trimming cost V 3 bases and J 9 bases, with 9 bases left between them. The germline CDR1 and CDR2 sequences are DFQATT and SNEGSKA (reference sequence). This CDR3 has 11 residues. CDR3 sequence reads: CSASWKGEQFF. CDR3 DNA sequence: TGCAGTGCTAGCTGGAAAGGTGAGCAGTTCTTC.

This clonotype was counted a few times. The chain uses TRBV7-2 and TRBJ2-7; no definite D call. V lost 2 bases and J lost 0, with 11 bases in between. Looked up from germline, CDR1 is SGHTA and CDR2 is FQGNSA. CDR3 length equals 15 residues. In DNA, the CDR3 is TGTGCCAGCAGCTTATCTGTGGCCACCTCCTACGAGCAGTACTTC. This gives the protein CASSLSVATSYEQYF.

This rearrangement joins TRBV6-1 to TRBJ2-7, with D perhaps TRBD1 (5 bases). Germline CDR1 MNHNS, CDR2 SASEGT. CDR3 length equals 15 residues. Trimming cost V 3 bases and J 3 bases, with 15 bases left between them. In DNA form, the CDR3 reads TGTGCCAGCAGTGAGGTTAGTGGGGCCAACTACGAGCAGTACTTC. It is translated as CASSEVSGANYEQYF.

This clonotype has only a few counts. The chain links TRBV6-2 or TRBV6-3 to TRBJ2-2, with D uncertain. Looked up from germline, CDR1 is MNHEY and CDR2 is SVGEGT. The CDR3 runs 15 residues. The germline V and J ends were trimmed by 6 bases and 0 bases, with 11 bases remaining between them. CDR3 region: CASRYAYSNTGELFF. The CDR3 DNA follows: TGTGCCAGCAGATACGCTTACTCGAACACCGGGGAGCTGTTTTTT.

This chain connects TRBV18 to TRBJ1-6, with unresolved D. The CDR3 runs 15 residues. V lost 6 bases and J lost 8, with 17 bases in between. Germline lookup yields CDR1 KGHSH and CDR2 LQKENI. The CDR3 sequence: CASSPQMLADSPLHF. The CDR3 DNA reads TGTGCCAGCTCTCCCCAAATGCTTGCGGATTCACCCCTCCACTTT.

The chain carries TRBV10-3 and TRBJ2-3, with TRBD2 identical over 10 bases. The CDR3 has 15 amino acids. The germline gives CDR1 ENHRY, CDR2 SYGVKD. V trimming: 6 bases; J trimming: 0 bases; junction bases outside the gene matches: 3. For the CDR3, the DNA is TGTGCCATCAGCGGAGCGGGGGGGAGCACAGATACGCAGTATTTT. This encodes CAISGAGGSTDTQYF.

This clonotype was seen a few times. This chain links TRBV12-3 or TRBV12-4 with TRBJ2-7; D remains unclear. V was cut by 1 base and J by 6 bases, with 10 bases left in between. The CDR3 contains 13 residues. DNA of the CDR3: TGTGCCAGCAGTTTAGGGGGTATCAGCGAGCAGTACTTC. This encodes CASSLGGISEQYF.

This chain connects TRBV29-1 to TRBJ2-1; D is perhaps TRBD2 (6 bases). Germline V gene data show CDR1 as SQVTM and CDR2 as ANQGSEA. V lost 3 bases and J lost 7, with 16 bases in between. The CDR3 extends over 14 amino acids. As DNA, the CDR3 is TGCAGCGTTGAGGGGGGTGGCGTAGGTAATGAGCAGTTCTTC. This encodes CSVEGGGVGNEQFF.

This chain links TRBV6-1 with TRBJ2-3; TRBD2 matches at 7 bases. V gave up 7 bases and J gave up 7 bases; unmatched junction bases: 23. Germline assignment: CDR1 MNHNS and CDR2 SASEGT. The CDR3 length is 18 residues. CDR3 sequence reads: CASTPLTGGILRMNTQYF. As DNA, the CDR3 is TGTGCCAGCACACCCCTGACGGGAGGTATACTCAGGATGAATACGCAGTATTTT.